These T cell receptor beta chains were read from a single sample in a study of circulating and synovial CD4+ cells in juvenile arthritis. Data came from immunoSEQ multiplex PCR; TCRdb stores just in-frame clones and leaves some out. Here the sample spans around 16,000 clones, 90% to 95% being singletons. Input material: CD4+ T cells from blood. The receptors stem from a human donor with juvenile idiopathic arthritis. CDR3s include the opening cysteine and the closing phenylalanine or tryptophan. Fields, in order: clone size, V gene, J gene, D gene, CDR3 DNA, CDR3 protein. A D gene is named only where the DNA matches it firmly. Size is omitted from some rows. Given values are once, few, many or a class for expanded clones.

clone_size: .; v_call: TRBV4-3; j_call: TRBJ2-3; d_call: TRBD2; cdr3_nt: TGCGCCAGCAGCCAAGGGGGTAGCGGGAGTTCCTCATATTTT; cdr3_aa: CASSQGGSGSSSYF
clone_size: .; v_call: TRBV6-4; j_call: TRBJ2-5; d_call: .; cdr3_nt: TGTGCCAGTAACTCCCCCCCTAGTCCCGGAGAGACCCAGTACTTC; cdr3_aa: CASNSPPSPGETQYF
clone_size: .; v_call: TRBV7-2; j_call: TRBJ2-3; d_call: .; cdr3_nt: TGTGCCAGCAGCTTAGGGTCGCTAACGGATACGCAGTATTTT; cdr3_aa: CASSLGSLTDTQYF
clone_size: once; v_call: TRBV2; j_call: TRBJ1-5; d_call: .; cdr3_nt: TGTGCCAGCAGTCAAGGTGGAGTGGAGCCCCAGCATTTT; cdr3_aa: CASSQGGVEPQHF
clone_size: .; v_call: TRBV5-4; j_call: TRBJ1-2; d_call: .; cdr3_nt: TGTGCCAGCAGCCCGAGCCCGACAGGCGACTATGGCTACACCTTC; cdr3_aa: CASSPSPTGDYGYTF
clone_size: .; v_call: TRBV6-5; j_call: TRBJ1-2; d_call: .; cdr3_nt: TGTGCCAGCAGTTACTCACCGACAGTTAACTATGGCTACACCTTC; cdr3_aa: CASSYSPTVNYGYTF
clone_size: .; v_call: TRBV6-6; j_call: TRBJ1-2; d_call: .; cdr3_nt: TGTGCCAGCAGTTACGCGGGGGCAGGTTATGGCTACACCTTC; cdr3_aa: CASSYAGAGYGYTF
clone_size: .; v_call: TRBV30; j_call: TRBJ2-3; d_call: .; cdr3_nt: TGTGCCTGGAGCTGGGGAGATGGTACGCAGTATTTT; cdr3_aa: CAWSWGDGTQYF
clone_size: .; v_call: TRBV10-3; j_call: TRBJ2-5; d_call: .; cdr3_nt: TGTGCCATCAGGGTGGGCTTACAAGAGACCCAGTACTTC; cdr3_aa: CAIRVGLQETQYF
clone_size: .; v_call: TRBV6-1; j_call: TRBJ1-4; d_call: .; cdr3_nt: TGTGCCAGCAGTGGTCTCCCTGGGGCGCATGAAAAACTGTTTTTT; cdr3_aa: CASSGLPGAHEKLFF
clone_size: few; v_call: TRBV18; j_call: TRBJ1-3; d_call: .; cdr3_nt: TGTGCCAGCTCACCATCGTTCAGATCTGGAAACACCATATATTTT; cdr3_aa: CASSPSFRSGNTIYF
clone_size: .; v_call: TRBV30; j_call: TRBJ1-5; d_call: .; cdr3_nt: TGTGCCTGGAGTGGGGCCCGCAATCAGCCCCAGCATTTT; cdr3_aa: CAWSGARNQPQHF
clone_size: once; v_call: TRBV19; j_call: TRBJ1-5; d_call: .; cdr3_nt: TGTGCCAGTAGTAATACAGGGATGAATCAGCCCCAGCATTTT; cdr3_aa: CASSNTGMNQPQHF
clone_size: .; v_call: TRBV4-3; j_call: TRBJ1-2; d_call: .; cdr3_nt: TGCGCCAGCAGCCAAGAAATCTATACGGGGGACTATGGCTACACCTTC; cdr3_aa: CASSQEIYTGDYGYTF
clone_size: .; v_call: TRBV7-9; j_call: TRBJ1-2; d_call: .; cdr3_nt: TGTGCCAGCAGCTTACGTTCGGGAAACTATGGCTACACCTTC; cdr3_aa: CASSLRSGNYGYTF
clone_size: few; v_call: TRBV5-6; j_call: TRBJ1-2; d_call: TRBD1; cdr3_nt: TGTGCCAGCAGCGAACAGGGGTGGAGAGGCTACACCTTC; cdr3_aa: CASSEQGWRGYTF
clone_size: .; v_call: TRBV11-3; j_call: TRBJ2-1; d_call: TRBD2; cdr3_nt: TGTGCCAGCAGCTTAGGGATGTTAGCGGGTTACAATGAGCAGTTCTTC; cdr3_aa: CASSLGMLAGYNEQFF
clone_size: .; v_call: TRBV2; j_call: TRBJ1-6; d_call: TRBD1; cdr3_nt: TGTGCCAGCGCAAGGACAGGGAATAGCGGTTCACCCCTCCACTTT; cdr3_aa: CASARTGNSGSPLHF
clone_size: few; v_call: TRBV10-3; j_call: TRBJ2-7; d_call: TRBD2; cdr3_nt: TGTGCCATCATGGACCGGGAGGACTCCTACGAGCAGTACTTC; cdr3_aa: CAIMDREDSYEQYF
clone_size: .; v_call: TRBV18; j_call: TRBJ2-1; d_call: TRBD1; cdr3_nt: TGTGCCAGCTCACCACCGGGACAGGGGTTTTTCCTCTTC; cdr3_aa: CASSPPGQGFFLF
clone_size: .; v_call: TRBV7-2; j_call: TRBJ1-1; d_call: .; cdr3_nt: TGTGCCAGCAGCCTGGATATCCGAGGGGCTTTCTTT; cdr3_aa: CASSLDIRGAFF
clone_size: .; v_call: TRBV4-1; j_call: TRBJ2-7; d_call: TRBD2; cdr3_nt: TGCGCCAGCAGCCAAGATCGTCGGGAGGTCCGCCCCTACGAGCAGTACTTC; cdr3_aa: CASSQDRREVRPYEQYF
clone_size: .; v_call: TRBV29-1; j_call: TRBJ1-4; d_call: .; cdr3_nt: TGCAGCGGCGGGACCCCTAATGAAAAACTGTTTTTT; cdr3_aa: CSGGTPNEKLFF
clone_size: .; v_call: TRBV15; j_call: TRBJ2-3; d_call: .; cdr3_nt: TGTGCCACCAGCAGAGATCCTGGCTCCACCACAGATACGCAGTATTTT; cdr3_aa: CATSRDPGSTTDTQYF
clone_size: .; v_call: TRBV30; j_call: TRBJ1-3; d_call: .; cdr3_nt: TGTGCCTGGAGTGTACCGAAGACAGCGCCGGGAAACACCATATATTTT; cdr3_aa: CAWSVPKTAPGNTIYF
clone_size: .; v_call: TRBV21-1; j_call: TRBJ1-2; d_call: .; cdr3_nt: TGTGCCAGCAGCAAAGGGGACATCCGCTACACCTTC; cdr3_aa: CASSKGDIRYTF
clone_size: once; v_call: TRBV19; j_call: TRBJ2-7; d_call: TRBD1; cdr3_nt: TGTGCCAGTAGTATGGGACAGGGGAAGGGGTACGAGCAGTACTTC; cdr3_aa: CASSMGQGKGYEQYF
clone_size: .; v_call: TRBV9; j_call: TRBJ1-4; d_call: .; cdr3_nt: TGTGCCAGCAGCCCCCTCAAAAAGGGACAACAGAGACCAACTAATGAAAAACTGTTTTTT; cdr3_aa: CASSPLKKGQQRPTNEKLFF
clone_size: .; v_call: TRBV19; j_call: TRBJ2-3; d_call: TRBD2; cdr3_nt: TGTGCCAGTAGTATAGTATCCAAGCGGGGGGTGCTCACAGATACGCAGTATTTT; cdr3_aa: CASSIVSKRGVLTDTQYF
clone_size: .; v_call: TRBV7-8; j_call: TRBJ1-2; d_call: .; cdr3_nt: TGTGCCAGCAGCTTATCAGCGTTATCTCGTGGCTACACCTTC; cdr3_aa: CASSLSALSRGYTF
clone_size: once; v_call: TRBV18; j_call: TRBJ1-2; d_call: .; cdr3_nt: TGTGCCAGCTCACCTCAGCTTGATACCAACTATGGTCTTGGCTACACCTTC; cdr3_aa: CASSPQLDTNYGLGYTF
clone_size: .; v_call: TRBV7-3; j_call: TRBJ2-3; d_call: .; cdr3_nt: TGTGCCAGCAGCTTAGGGGAGTGGGGTACGCAGTATTTT; cdr3_aa: CASSLGEWGTQYF
clone_size: .; v_call: TRBV7-9; j_call: TRBJ2-7; d_call: TRBD1; cdr3_nt: TGTGCCAGCAGCTCGATTCGACAGGGTGGTACCTACGAGCAGTACTTC; cdr3_aa: CASSSIRQGGTYEQYF
clone_size: .; v_call: TRBV6-1; j_call: TRBJ2-1; d_call: TRBD1; cdr3_nt: TGTGCCAGCAGAGGGACAGCCACAACCTACAATGAGCAGTTCTTC; cdr3_aa: CASRGTATTYNEQFF
clone_size: .; v_call: TRBV6-5; j_call: TRBJ1-2; d_call: .; cdr3_nt: TGTGCCAGCAGTTACTCCCCGGGACTAAGGGGCTATGGCTACACCTTC; cdr3_aa: CASSYSPGLRGYGYTF
clone_size: .; v_call: TRBV7-2; j_call: TRBJ1-3; d_call: .; cdr3_nt: TGTGCCAGCAGCTTAGGACAGGAGGTGCGGGGAAACACCATATATTTT; cdr3_aa: CASSLGQEVRGNTIYF
clone_size: .; v_call: TRBV25-1; j_call: TRBJ2-1; d_call: TRBD1; cdr3_nt: TGTGCCAGCACTGGACAGGGAATCTCTGAGCAGTTCTTC; cdr3_aa: CASTGQGISEQFF
clone_size: .; v_call: TRBV4-3; j_call: TRBJ2-2; d_call: TRBD1; cdr3_nt: TGCGCCAGCAGCCACGGGGACAGGGAGACCGGGGAGCTGTTTTTT; cdr3_aa: CASSHGDRETGELFF
clone_size: once; v_call: TRBV6-1; j_call: TRBJ2-7; d_call: .; cdr3_nt: TGTGCCAGCAGTCCAAGTCTAGGCCGCTACGAGCAGTACTTC; cdr3_aa: CASSPSLGRYEQYF
clone_size: .; v_call: TRBV5-1; j_call: TRBJ1-1; d_call: TRBD1; cdr3_nt: TGCGCCAGCAGCTTGCGAACGGGATCTAGAGGGGGCCGAAACACTGAAGCTTTCTTT; cdr3_aa: CASSLRTGSRGGRNTEAFF
clone_size: .; v_call: TRBV28; j_call: TRBJ2-7; d_call: .; cdr3_nt: TGTGCCAGCAGTCCCACGAGGTACTACGAGCAGTACTTC; cdr3_aa: CASSPTRYYEQYF